The rows below give T cell receptor beta chains drawn from one sample of a study of identical twins. TCRdb itself ran the 5' RACE reads through MiXCR, one entry per CDR3 protein. The table records over 550,000 distinct CDR3 sequences, 7.1% of them present only once. Another study also made use of these data, one on yellow fever vaccine responses in identical twins.

The sample comprised PBMCs. The receptors shown here come from a woman younger than 30 in good health. Each CDR3 is given with its conserved first and last residue.

J: TRBJ2-7; V: TRBV20-1; CDR3: CSARGLAGGPESYEQYF
J: TRBJ2-7; V: TRBV12-3/TRBV12-4; CDR3: CASSLGVGIEQYF
J: TRBJ2-5; V: TRBV10-3; CDR3: CAISEQAQETQYF
J: TRBJ1-1; V: TRBV13; CDR3: CASSWTGGTEAFF
J: TRBJ2-2; V: TRBV27; CDR3: CASSLNGNTGELFF
J: TRBJ2-7; V: TRBV24-1; CDR3: CATSGGLGGEQYF
J: TRBJ1-5; V: TRBV5-5; CDR3: CASSLVGGSNQPQHF
J: TRBJ2-2; V: TRBV20-1; CDR3: CSASRGKGSGELFF
J: TRBJ2-3; V: TRBV7-8; CDR3: CASSLALGKGDTQYF
J: TRBJ1-2; V: TRBV9; CDR3: CASSPRTGNHGYTF
J: TRBJ1-6; V: TRBV7-8; CDR3: CASSQTTGDNSPLHF
J: TRBJ2-1; V: TRBV3-1; CDR3: CASSQESGLAGGPQQFF
J: TRBJ2-7; V: TRBV2; CDR3: CASSEAGFTYEQYF
J: TRBJ1-1; V: TRBV5-1; CDR3: CASRWGGGTEAFF
J: TRBJ2-3; V: TRBV15; CDR3: CATRKDTDTQYF
J: TRBJ1-2; V: TRBV10-3; CDR3: CAISEIQGYYGYTF
J: TRBJ1-1; V: TRBV20-1; CDR3: CSAQPSTVNTEAFF
J: TRBJ1-1; V: TRBV9; CDR3: CASSVAGGTTEAFF
J: TRBJ1-1; V: TRBV11-2; CDR3: CASSRGTGMNTEAFF
J: TRBJ2-5; V: TRBV29-1; CDR3: CSVRGSLETQYF
J: TRBJ2-5; V: TRBV5-1; CDR3: CASSLGQGVAETQYF
J: TRBJ2-3; V: TRBV11-2; CDR3: CASSLRLVADTQYF
J: TRBJ2-1; V: TRBV2; CDR3: CASSPSPYNEQFF
J: TRBJ2-7; V: TRBV27; CDR3: CASSLTIAAPYEQYF
J: TRBJ2-7; V: TRBV7-9; CDR3: CASSFGTGGNYEQYF
J: TRBJ1-2; V: TRBV5-6; CDR3: CASSLGGPEIVYGYTF
J: TRBJ1-1; V: TRBV5-1; CDR3: CASSLTGAGNTEAFF
J: TRBJ1-1; V: TRBV4-1; CDR3: CASSRAPGQGLTEAFF
J: TRBJ2-1; V: TRBV27; CDR3: CASSLTSGGQGYNEQFF
J: TRBJ2-3; V: TRBV12-3/TRBV12-4; CDR3: CASSLAPGEWNTDTQYF
J: TRBJ2-1; V: TRBV12-3/TRBV12-4; CDR3: CASTLGLVKAEQFF